Each of the 6 T cell receptor beta chains below was sequenced from the same sample in a study of T cells in Graves' hyperthyroidism and ophthalmopathy. The source material, RNA transcripts, was used to amplify TCR beta CDR3 regions. HTBI primers were employed in a first-round RT-PCR of the TCR CDR3. TCRdb reanalysed the multiplex PCR reads using MiXCR and keeps one entry per CDR3 protein. The profile shows roughly 570,000 distinct CDR3 sequences, roughly 46% of them singletons. The sample consisted of peripheral blood or thyroid tissue (not recorded which). These TCRs come from a woman under 30 with Graves' hyperthyroidism.

The chain uses TRBV7-3 and TRBJ2-7; D is possibly TRBD2 (5 bases). Looked up from germline, CDR1 is SGHTA and CDR2 is FQGTGA. The CDR3 loop spans 16 amino acids. Trimming removed 5 bases from V and 1 base from J, with 18 bases in between. CDR3 amino acids: CASSPDTGELSYEQYF. In nucleotides, the CDR3 is TGTGCCAGCAGCCCTGACACCGGGGAGCTGTCCTACGAGCAGTACTTC.

This chain connects TRBV7-2 to TRBJ2-2; D tentatively reads TRBD1 or TRBD2 (5 bases each). This CDR3 contains 13 residues. V was trimmed by 5 bases and J by 9 bases, leaving 13 bases between them. Germline values: CDR1 SGHTA, CDR2 FQGNSA. CDR3 DNA sequence: TGTGCCAGCAGCAACTGGGACGGCCGGGAGCTGTTTTTT. Translated, it gives CASSNWDGRELFF.

The V and J genes are TRBV10-3 and TRBJ2-6; D perhaps matches TRBD1 (5 bases). The V end lost 2 bases, the J end lost 10 bases, and 12 bases lay between the germline ends. The germline CDR1 and CDR2 sequences are ENHRY and SYGVKD. The CDR3 has 14 residues. CDR3 in amino acids: CAISEVIGDNVLTF. The CDR3 bases are TGTGCCATCAGTGAGGTAATAGGGGATAACGTCCTGACTTTC.

This clonotype was recorded once. This sequence joins TRBV2 and TRBJ2-5; D uncertain. Germline CDR1 SNHLY, CDR2 FYNNEI. This CDR3 contains 13 residues. V was clipped by 4 bases and J by 10 bases, with 16 bases between them. This chain's CDR3 is CASSVDSKWDQYF. The CDR3 DNA is TGTGCCAGCAGTGTCGATTCAAAATGGGACCAGTACTTC.

The gene calls are TRBV7-9 and TRBJ1-3; a possible D gene is TRBD1 (6 bases). Germline CDR1 and CDR2: SEHNR and FQNEAQ (reference sequence). The CDR3 runs 15 residues. V lost 5 bases, J lost 4 bases, and 15 bases lay in between. The CDR3 DNA follows: TGTGCCAGCAGCCTTGGGACAAGGGAAGGAAACACCATATATTTT. Translation gives CASSLGTREGNTIYF.

This chain uses TRBV7-3 with TRBJ1-1; a possible D gene is TRBD1 (6 bases). This CDR3 region has 16 residues. The germline V and J ends were trimmed by 3 bases and 0 bases, with 14 bases remaining between them. CDR1 and CDR2 (germline): SGHTA, FQGTGA. The CDR3 DNA sequence: TGTGCCAGCAGCTTCGGGGGGACATACATGAACACTGAAGCTTTCTTT. Its translation: CASSFGGTYMNTEAFF.